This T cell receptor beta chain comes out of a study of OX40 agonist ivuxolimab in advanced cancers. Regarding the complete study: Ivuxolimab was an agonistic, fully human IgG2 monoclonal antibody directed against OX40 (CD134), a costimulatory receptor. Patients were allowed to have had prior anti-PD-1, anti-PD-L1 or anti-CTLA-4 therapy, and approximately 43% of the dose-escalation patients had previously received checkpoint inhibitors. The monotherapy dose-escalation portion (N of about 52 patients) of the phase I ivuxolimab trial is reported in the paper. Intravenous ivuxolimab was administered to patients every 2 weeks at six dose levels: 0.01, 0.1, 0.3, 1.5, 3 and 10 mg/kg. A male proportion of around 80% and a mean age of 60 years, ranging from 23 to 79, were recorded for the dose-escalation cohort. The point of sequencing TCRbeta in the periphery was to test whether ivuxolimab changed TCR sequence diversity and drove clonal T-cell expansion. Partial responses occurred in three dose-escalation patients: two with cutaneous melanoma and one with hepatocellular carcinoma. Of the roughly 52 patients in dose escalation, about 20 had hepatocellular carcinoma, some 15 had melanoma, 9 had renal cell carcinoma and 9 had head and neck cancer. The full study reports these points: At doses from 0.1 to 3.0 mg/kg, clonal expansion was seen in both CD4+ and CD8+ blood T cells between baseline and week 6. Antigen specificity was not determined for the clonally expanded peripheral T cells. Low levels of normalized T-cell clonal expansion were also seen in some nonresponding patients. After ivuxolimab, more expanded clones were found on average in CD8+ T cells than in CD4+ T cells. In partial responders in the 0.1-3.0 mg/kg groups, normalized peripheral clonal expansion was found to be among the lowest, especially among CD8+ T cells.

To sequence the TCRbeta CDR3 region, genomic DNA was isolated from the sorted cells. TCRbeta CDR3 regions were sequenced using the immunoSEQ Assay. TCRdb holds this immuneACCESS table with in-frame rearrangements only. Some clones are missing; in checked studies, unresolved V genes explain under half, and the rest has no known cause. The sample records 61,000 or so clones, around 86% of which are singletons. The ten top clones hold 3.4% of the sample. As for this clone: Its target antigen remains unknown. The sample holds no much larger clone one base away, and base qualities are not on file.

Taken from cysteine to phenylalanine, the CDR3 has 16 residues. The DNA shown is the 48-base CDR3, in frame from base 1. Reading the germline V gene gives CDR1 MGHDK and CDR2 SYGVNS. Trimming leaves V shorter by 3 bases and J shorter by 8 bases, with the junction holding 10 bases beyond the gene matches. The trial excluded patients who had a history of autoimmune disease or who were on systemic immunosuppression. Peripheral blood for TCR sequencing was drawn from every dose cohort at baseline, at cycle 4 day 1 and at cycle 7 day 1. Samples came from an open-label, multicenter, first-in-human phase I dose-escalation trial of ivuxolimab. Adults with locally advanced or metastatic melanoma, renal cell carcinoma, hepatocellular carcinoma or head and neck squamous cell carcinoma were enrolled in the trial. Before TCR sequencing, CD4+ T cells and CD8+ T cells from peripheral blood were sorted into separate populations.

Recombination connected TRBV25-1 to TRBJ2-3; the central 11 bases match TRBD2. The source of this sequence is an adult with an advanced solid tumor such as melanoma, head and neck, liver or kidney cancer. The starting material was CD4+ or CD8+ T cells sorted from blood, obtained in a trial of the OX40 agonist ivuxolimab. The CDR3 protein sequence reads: CASSDPGTSGRGTQYF. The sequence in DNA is TGTGCCAGCAGTGACCCCGGGACTAGCGGTCGAGGTACGCAGTATTTT.